Sequencing of this T cell receptor (beta chain) was carried out in a study of shared clonotypes between healthy human individuals. General study points: Memory subsets generally showed lower estimated richness than naive subsets.

Worth noting for this clone: Its target is not known.

Profiling relied on immunoSEQ multiplex PCR, and the TCRdb table lists in-frame clones only, not all of them. In the table there are about 710,000 clones, 72% of which are singletons. Germline values: CDR1 SGHNT, CDR2 YYREEE (reference sequence). Trimming removed 0 bases at V and 5 bases at J, with 9 bases between. The CDR3 extends over 14 amino acids. All donors qualified as healthy HIV-negative adults and had experienced no recent acute infections or vaccinations. The authors divided CD4+ cells into CD45RA+ naive and CD45RA-negative memory subsets. This clonotype was obtained from a woman in her 30s in good health. The sample taken for sequencing was memory CD4+ T cells sorted from blood. Subset given: CD45RA-negative fraction. This chain connects TRBV5-4 to TRBJ2-4; D might be TRBD2 (5 bases). CDR3 region: CASSLDVAQNIQYF. The CDR3 DNA is TGTGCCAGCAGCTTGGATGTAGCGCAAAACATTCAGTACTTC.